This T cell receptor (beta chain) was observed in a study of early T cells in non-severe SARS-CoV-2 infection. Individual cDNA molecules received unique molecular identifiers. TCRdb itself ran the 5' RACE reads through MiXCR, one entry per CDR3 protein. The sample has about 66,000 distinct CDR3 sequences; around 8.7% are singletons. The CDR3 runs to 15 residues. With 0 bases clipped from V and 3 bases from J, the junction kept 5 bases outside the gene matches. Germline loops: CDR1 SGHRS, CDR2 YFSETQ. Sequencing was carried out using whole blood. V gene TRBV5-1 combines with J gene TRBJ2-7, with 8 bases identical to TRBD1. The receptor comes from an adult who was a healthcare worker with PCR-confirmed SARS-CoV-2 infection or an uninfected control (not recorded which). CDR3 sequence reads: CASSLDGQGLYEQYF. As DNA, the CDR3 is TGCGCCAGCAGCTTGGACGGACAGGGTCTCTACGAGCAGTACTTC.